Listed below are T cell receptor beta chains from one sample, sequenced in a study of CD8 T cells in ankylosing spondylitis. TCRdb re-called the 5' RACE reads through MiXCR, storing one row per CDR3 protein. The table has some 130,000 distinct CDR3 sequences, roughly 17% seen once; the top ten hold about 33%. Sequenced sample: blood, either unsorted or a sorted T cell fraction (not recorded which). The receptors were sampled from a male donor with ankylosing spondylitis. Each CDR3 is given with its conserved first and last residue. Each record gives: clone size, J gene, CDR3 length, V gene, D gene, CDR3 protein, CDR3 DNA. A D gene is named only where the DNA matches it firmly. Size is stated for part of the rows, as once, few or many counts, or as a class when the clone is expanded.

few TRBJ2-3 15 TRBV5-6 . CASSLYGIPTDTQYF TGTGCCAGCAGCTTGTATGGGATACCCACAGATACGCAGTATTTT
. TRBJ2-3 10 TRBV6-2/TRBV6-3 . CASYGDTQYF TGTGCCAGCTACGGAGATACGCAGTATTTT
few TRBJ2-7 14 TRBV6-1 . CASSMTGDAYEQYF TGTGCCAGCTCTATGACGGGGGATGCCTACGAGCAGTACTTC
. TRBJ2-1 15 TRBV7-9 . CASKPSRGVVNEQFF TGTGCCAGCAAACCTAGTAGGGGGGTGGTAAATGAGCAGTTCTTC
. TRBJ2-7 17 TRBV7-2 . CASSPTSLRDRQGEQYF TGTGCCAGCAGCCCAACCTCTCTGCGGGATCGTCAAGGCGAGCAGTACTTC
. TRBJ2-1 15 TRBV28 TRBD1 CASSLLRRGLDEQFF TGTGCCAGCAGCCTCCTCCGCAGGGGGCTGGATGAGCAGTTCTTC
few TRBJ2-1 11 TRBV12-3/TRBV12-4 . CASSFGPEQFF TGTGCCAGCAGTTTTGGCCCGGAGCAGTTCTTC
few TRBJ2-7 15 TRBV27 TRBD1 CASGIPGQGSYEQYF TGTGCCAGCGGAATACCGGGACAGGGGTCCTACGAGCAGTACTTC
many TRBJ2-3 15 TRBV19 . CASSIDHDSTDTQYF TGTGCCAGTAGTATAGATCATGACAGCACAGATACGCAGTATTTT
few TRBJ1-1 13 TRBV5-1 . CASSLLWPTEAFF TGCGCCAGCAGCTTGCTCTGGCCCACTGAAGCTTTCTTT
. TRBJ2-7 16 TRBV27 TRBD2 CASSLSPGSGFYEQYF TGTGCCAGCAGTTTATCCCCGGGTAGCGGGTTTTACGAGCAGTACTTC
. TRBJ2-4 13 TRBV29-1 . CSVTSRLGNIQYF TGCAGCGTCACCTCCAGACTGGGAAACATTCAGTACTTC
. TRBJ1-1 13 TRBV10-3 . CAISGQGNTEAFF TGTGCCATCAGTGGCCAGGGCAACACTGAAGCTTTCTTT
. TRBJ2-2 15 TRBV12-3/TRBV12-4 . CASSFGGSATGELFF TGTGCCAGCAGTTTCGGAGGGTCGGCCACCGGGGAGCTGTTTTTT
few TRBJ1-2 16 TRBV12-3/TRBV12-4 . CASSRDRIGPGYGYTF TGTGCCAGCAGTCGGGACCGAATAGGGCCCGGCTATGGCTACACCTTC
. TRBJ2-3 15 TRBV12-3/TRBV12-4 . CASSFEGSSTDTQYF TGTGCCAGCAGTTTTGAGGGATCTAGCACAGATACGCAGTATTTT
few TRBJ2-7 13 TRBV6-2/TRBV6-3 . CASSYSDSHEQYF TGTGCCAGCAGTTACTCCGACAGCCACGAGCAGTACTTC
few TRBJ2-3 15 TRBV7-9 . CASPHTGEKGDTQYF TGTGCCAGCCCTCATACGGGAGAAAAGGGAGATACGCAGTATTTT
. TRBJ2-2 15 TRBV7-8 TRBD1 CASSFGTGVTGELFF TGTGCCAGCAGCTTCGGGACAGGGGTTACCGGGGAGCTGTTTTTT
. TRBJ1-3 17 TRBV7-6 TRBD1 CASSPGTGEVSGNTIYF TGTGCCAGCAGCCCCGGGACAGGGGAAGTCTCTGGAAACACCATATATTTT
. TRBJ2-2 17 TRBV27 TRBD1 CASSSPGTGRNTGELFF TGTGCCAGCAGTTCCCCAGGGACAGGGAGGAACACCGGGGAGCTGTTTTTT
once TRBJ2-4 16 TRBV7-9 TRBD2 CASSLLAGTDMGIQYF TGTGCCAGCAGCTTACTAGCGGGCACAGATATGGGTATTCAGTACTTC
few TRBJ2-3 12 TRBV15 . CATSTGPDTQYF TGTGCCACCAGCACCGGACCAGATACGCAGTATTTT
few TRBJ2-1 13 TRBV9 . CASSPNSYNEQFF TGTGCCAGCAGCCCAAACTCATACAATGAGCAGTTCTTC
few TRBJ1-4 17 TRBV9 TRBD1 CASSASTKGASGEKLFF TGTGCCAGCAGCGCCTCGACTAAGGGGGCCAGTGGTGAAAAACTGTTTTTT
few TRBJ1-1 12 TRBV2 . CASGQAGTEAFF TGTGCCAGCGGTCAAGCAGGCACTGAAGCTTTCTTT
few TRBJ2-7 15 TRBV5-4 TRBD2 CASSTSGSPSYEQYF TGTGCCAGCAGCACCAGCGGGAGCCCTTCCTACGAGCAGTACTTC
few TRBJ1-2 14 TRBV9 TRBD1 CASSGPGTGLGYTF TGTGCCAGCAGCGGACCCGGGACAGGGCTCGGCTACACCTTC
. TRBJ1-1 14 TRBV28 . CASSLGGSRAEAFF TGTGCCAGCAGTTTAGGCGGGAGCCGCGCTGAAGCTTTCTTT
. TRBJ2-1 14 TRBV9 TRBD2 CASSEAGGPDEQFF TGTGCCAGCAGCGAAGCGGGAGGGCCCGATGAGCAGTTCTTC
few TRBJ1-5 13 TRBV2 . CASNTYRDQPQHF TGTGCCAGCAATACGTACAGGGATCAGCCCCAGCATTTT
. TRBJ2-1 14 TRBV7-9 . CASSLRGTYNEQFF TGTGCCAGCAGCTTACGGGGGACCTACAATGAGCAGTTCTTC
. TRBJ2-2 15 TRBV6-1 . CASKPRAPGTGELFF TGTGCCAGCAAGCCGCGGGCCCCCGGCACCGGGGAGCTGTTTTTT
. TRBJ2-3 12 TRBV9 . CASSGGTDTQYF TGTGCCAGCAGCGGGGGCACAGATACGCAGTATTTT
. TRBJ2-7 15 TRBV28 TRBD2 CASSWGLAADYEQYF TGTGCCAGCAGCTGGGGACTAGCCGCTGACTACGAGCAGTACTTC
few TRBJ2-1 15 TRBV5-5 TRBD2 CASSLVLAGVREQFF TGTGCCAGCAGCTTGGTACTAGCGGGAGTTCGTGAGCAGTTCTTC
. TRBJ2-7 15 TRBV6-2/TRBV6-3 . CASTTGEVSSYEQYF TGTGCCAGCACTACAGGGGAGGTGTCCTCCTACGAGCAGTACTTC
few TRBJ2-4 16 TRBV2 TRBD2 CASRRTSGQGKNIQYF TGTGCCAGCAGGAGAACTAGCGGGCAAGGCAAAAACATTCAGTACTTC
. TRBJ2-1 12 TRBV5-4 . CASSPPQSEQFF TGTGCCAGCAGCCCACCCCAGTCTGAGCAGTTCTTC